The source of this T cell receptor beta chain is a study of CD8+CD57+ T cells in acquired aplastic anemia. Background on the study: Across the sorted CD4+ and CD8+ cells, DNA amounts averaged approximately 3 ug. The study obtained 11 million or so reads on average for CD4+ cells from healthy donors. Whole-study findings and limits: Between patients and controls, over 25 CD8+ CDR3 sequences were found in common. Patients and controls were not found to differ significantly in CD8+ Simpson's diversity.

V gave up 6 bases and J gave up 1 base; unmatched junction bases: 8. Germline CDR1 SQVTM, CDR2 ANQGSEA. This CDR3 has 16 amino acids. Turning to this clonotype: No antigen is known for it.

Profiling of TCR beta VDJ combinations and CDR3 sequences used genomic DNA as template. TCRdb ran MiXCR on the reads and lists one entry per CDR3 protein. Of 100,000 to 150,000 distinct CDR3 sequences detected, about 48% appear once; the ten largest clones hold 2% to 3%. This TCR was sampled from a human donor in good health, serving as a control. The sequencing input was sorted CD4+, CD8+, or CD8+CD57+ T cells (not recorded which) from PBMCs. The chain has TRBV29-1 and TRBJ2-5; 13 positions match TRBD2. In DNA, the CDR3 is TGCAGCGTCCTACAACTAGCGGGGGGGCCCCAAGAGACCCAGTACTTC. Translated, it gives CSVLQLAGGPQETQYF.